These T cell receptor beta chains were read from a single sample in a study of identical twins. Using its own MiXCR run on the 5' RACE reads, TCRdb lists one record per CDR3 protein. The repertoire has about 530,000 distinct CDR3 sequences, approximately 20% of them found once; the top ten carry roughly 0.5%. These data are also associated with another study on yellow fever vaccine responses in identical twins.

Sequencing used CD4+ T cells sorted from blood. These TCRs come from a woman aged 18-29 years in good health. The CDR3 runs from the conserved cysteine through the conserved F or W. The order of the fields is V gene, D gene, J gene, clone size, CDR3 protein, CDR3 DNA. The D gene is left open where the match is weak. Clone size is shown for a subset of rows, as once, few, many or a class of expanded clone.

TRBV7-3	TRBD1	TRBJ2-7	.	CASSLVQGSSYEQYF	TGTGCCAGCAGCTTGGTACAGGGGAGCTCCTACGAGCAGTACTTC
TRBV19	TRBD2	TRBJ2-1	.	CASTSLAGGTDEQFF	TGTGCCAGTACCTCACTAGCGGGAGGGACCGATGAGCAGTTCTTC
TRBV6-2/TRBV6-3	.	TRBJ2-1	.	CASSFAGLDYNEQFF	TGTGCCAGCAGTTTCGCGGGACTGGACTACAATGAGCAGTTCTTC
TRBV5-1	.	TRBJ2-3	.	CASSLLVNSGTDTQYF	TGCGCCAGCAGCTTGTTGGTGAACTCTGGGACAGATACGCAGTATTTT
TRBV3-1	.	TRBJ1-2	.	CASSQRGGYTF	TGTGCCAGCAGCCAGCGAGGTGGCTACACCTTC
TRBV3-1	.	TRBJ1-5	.	CASSRGFGGEVSQHF	TGTGCCAGCAGCCGGGGGTTTGGCGGCGAAGTGTCCCAGCATTTT
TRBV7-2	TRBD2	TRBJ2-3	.	CASSSQTSKDTQYF	TGTGCCAGCAGCTCACAGACTAGCAAAGATACGCAGTATTTT
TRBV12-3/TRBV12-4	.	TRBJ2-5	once	CASSLRAGSQETQYF	TGTGCCAGCAGTTTACGGGCGGGGAGCCAAGAGACCCAGTACTTC
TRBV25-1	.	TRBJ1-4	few	CASSEEGPHNEKLFF	TGTGCCAGCAGTGAAGAGGGCCCTCATAATGAAAAACTGTTTTTT
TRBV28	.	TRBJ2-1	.	CASSPRRRYNEQFF	TGTGCCAGCAGTCCACGTCGACGGTACAATGAGCAGTTCTTC
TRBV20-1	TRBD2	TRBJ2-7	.	CSARTAGGTYEQYF	TGCAGTGCTAGAACCGCGGGAGGGACCTACGAGCAGTACTTC
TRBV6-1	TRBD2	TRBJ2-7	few	CASSEAGGPGEQYF	TGTGCCAGCAGTGAAGCGGGAGGGCCTGGGGAGCAGTACTTC
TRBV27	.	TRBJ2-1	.	CASSSLGSGYNEQFF	TGTGCCAGCTCTTCATTAGGGTCCGGATACAATGAGCAGTTCTTC
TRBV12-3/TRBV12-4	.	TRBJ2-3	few	CASSLDPGFGADTQYF	TGTGCCAGCAGTTTAGACCCGGGCTTTGGCGCAGATACGCAGTATTTT
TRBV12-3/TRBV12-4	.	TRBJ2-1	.	CASRATNSYNEQFF	TGTGCCAGCAGGGCGACTAACTCCTACAATGAGCAGTTCTTC
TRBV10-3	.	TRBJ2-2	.	CAISGGNRVETGELFF	TGTGCCATCAGTGGTGGCAACAGGGTGGAAACCGGGGAGCTGTTTTTT
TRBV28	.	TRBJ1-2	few	CASSLDLPAGVYGYTF	TGTGCCAGCAGTTTAGATCTCCCTGCGGGGGTCTATGGCTACACCTTC
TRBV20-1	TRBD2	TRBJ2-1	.	CSARDMVAGGLTYNEQFF	TGCAGTGCTAGAGATATGGTAGCGGGGGGGCTTACCTACAATGAGCAGTTCTTC
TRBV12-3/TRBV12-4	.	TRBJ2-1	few	CASREQTSYNEQFF	TGTGCCAGCAGGGAACAGACTTCCTACAATGAGCAGTTCTTC
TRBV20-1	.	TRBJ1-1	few	CSARRDGNTEAFF	TGCAGTGCTAGAAGGGACGGGAACACTGAAGCTTTCTTT
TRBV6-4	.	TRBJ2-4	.	CASSDGIASGAGKGKNIQYF	TGTGCCAGCAGTGACGGGATTGCCTCAGGGGCCGGGAAAGGGAAAAACATTCAGTACTTC
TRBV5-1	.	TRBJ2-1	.	CASSTLPGSLSYNEQFF	TGCGCCAGCAGCACGTTGCCGGGAAGTCTCTCCTACAATGAGCAGTTCTTC
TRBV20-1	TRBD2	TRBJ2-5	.	CSAPGTSIKETQYF	TGCAGTGCTCCAGGGACTAGTATTAAAGAGACCCAGTACTTC
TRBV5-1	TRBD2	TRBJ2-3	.	CASSLAASGGHDTQYF	TGCGCCAGCAGCTTGGCGGCTAGCGGGGGTCACGATACGCAGTATTTT
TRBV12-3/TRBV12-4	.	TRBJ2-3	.	CASSLITGFTDTQYF	TGTGCCAGCAGTTTAATAACGGGGTTCACAGATACGCAGTATTTT
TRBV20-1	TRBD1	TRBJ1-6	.	CSARPQTGANSPLHF	TGCAGTGCTAGACCGCAGACAGGGGCCAATTCACCCCTCCACTTT
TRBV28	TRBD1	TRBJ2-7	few	CASSYGTGIYEQYF	TGTGCCAGCAGCTACGGGACAGGGATCTACGAGCAGTACTTC
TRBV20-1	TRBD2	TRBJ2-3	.	CSAPPGLAGGGADTQYF	TGCAGTGCACCCCCGGGACTAGCGGGAGGGGGGGCAGATACGCAGTATTTT
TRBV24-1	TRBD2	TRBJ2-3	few	CATSSSGRSTDTQYF	TGTGCCACCAGTTCTAGCGGACGTAGCACAGATACGCAGTATTTT
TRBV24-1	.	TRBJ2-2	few	CATSDADREAGELFF	TGTGCCACCAGTGATGCAGACAGGGAGGCCGGGGAGCTGTTTTTT
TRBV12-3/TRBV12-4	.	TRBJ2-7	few	CASRVQGLGEQYF	TGTGCCAGCAGGGTCCAGGGGCTCGGGGAGCAGTACTTC
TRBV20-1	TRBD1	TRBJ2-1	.	CSAKDSGQGHNEQFF	TGCAGTGCTAAAGATTCGGGACAGGGCCACAATGAGCAGTTCTTC
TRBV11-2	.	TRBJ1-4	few	CASSLLRPGEKLFF	TGTGCCAGCAGCTTATTGAGGCCAGGAGAAAAACTGTTTTTT
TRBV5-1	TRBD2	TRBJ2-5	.	CASSRSPIRTSGGETQYF	TGCGCCAGCAGCCGGTCACCCATCCGGACTAGCGGGGGTGAGACCCAGTACTTC
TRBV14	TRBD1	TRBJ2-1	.	CASSSTGTGRSYNEQFF	TGTGCCAGCAGCAGCACCGGGACAGGTCGCTCCTACAATGAGCAGTTCTTC
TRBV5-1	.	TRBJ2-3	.	CASSLTNRADTQYF	TGCGCCAGCAGCTTGACGAATCGGGCAGATACGCAGTATTTT
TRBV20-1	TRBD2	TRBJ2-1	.	CSARLAGGHEQFF	TGCAGTGCTCGACTAGCGGGAGGCCATGAGCAGTTCTTC
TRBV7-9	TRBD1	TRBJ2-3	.	CASSSRGLTDTQYF	TGTGCCAGCAGCTCCAGGGGGCTGACAGATACGCAGTATTTT
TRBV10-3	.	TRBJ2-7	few	CAISQAAGDYEQYF	TGTGCCATCAGCCAGGCGGCAGGGGATTACGAGCAGTACTTC
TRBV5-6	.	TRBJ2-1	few	CASSPSASLADAYNEQFF	TGTGCCAGCAGCCCAAGCGCGTCACTGGCGGACGCCTACAATGAGCAGTTCTTC
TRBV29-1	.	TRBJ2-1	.	CSVLARGYNEQFF	TGCAGCGTTCTGGCTAGAGGGTACAATGAGCAGTTCTTC
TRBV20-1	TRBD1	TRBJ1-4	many	CSASQQGNEKLFF	TGCAGTGCTAGTCAACAGGGGAATGAAAAACTGTTTTTT
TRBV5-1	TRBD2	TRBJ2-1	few	CASSLAGSTSGRGEQFF	TGCGCCAGCAGCTTGGCCGGGAGTACTAGCGGGAGAGGTGAGCAGTTCTTC
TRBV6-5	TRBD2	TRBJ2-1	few	CASSYLAGGPSGEQFF	TGTGCCAGCAGTTACTTGGCGGGAGGGCCCTCGGGTGAGCAGTTCTTC
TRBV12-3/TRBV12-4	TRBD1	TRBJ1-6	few	CASRPSGQGYHSPLHF	TGTGCCAGCAGACCTTCGGGACAGGGTTATCATTCACCCCTCCACTTT
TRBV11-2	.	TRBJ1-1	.	CASSLSGGGNTEAFF	TGTGCCAGCAGCCTCAGCGGGGGTGGGAACACTGAAGCTTTCTTT
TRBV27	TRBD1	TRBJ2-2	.	CASSFRQGTTGELFF	TGTGCCAGCAGTTTCAGACAGGGCACCACCGGGGAGCTGTTTTTT
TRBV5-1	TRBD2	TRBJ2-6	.	CASTPGGGHGANVLTF	TGCGCCAGCACCCCGGGGGGGGGTCATGGGGCCAACGTCCTGACTTTC
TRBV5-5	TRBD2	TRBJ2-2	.	CASSYAGDNTGELFF	TGTGCCAGCAGCTACGCGGGAGACAACACCGGGGAGCTGTTTTTT
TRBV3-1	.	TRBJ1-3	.	CASSPGTLSPGNTIYF	TGTGCCAGCAGCCCAGGGACTTTGAGCCCTGGAAACACCATATATTTT
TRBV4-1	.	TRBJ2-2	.	CASRRRQYTGELFF	TGCGCCAGCAGGCGCCGTCAGTACACCGGGGAGCTGTTTTTT
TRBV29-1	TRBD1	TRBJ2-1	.	CSGQVGQGINEQFF	TGCAGCGGACAAGTAGGACAGGGGATCAATGAGCAGTTCTTC
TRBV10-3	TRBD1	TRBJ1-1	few	CAIRYGTDNTEAFF	TGTGCCATCAGATATGGGACAGATAACACTGAAGCTTTCTTT